Listed here are 22 T cell receptor beta chains from one sample, sequenced in a study of read filtering for tumor transcriptome and immune sequencing. This library used about 360 ng RNA and molecular barcoded adaptors spanning alpha/delta and beta/gamma chains. TCRdb ran MiXCR on the reads and lists one entry per CDR3 protein. Among under 150,000 distinct CDR3 sequences, 13% were seen once, and the ten largest hold approximately 8%. The specimen sequenced was a population of CD138-negative cells sorted from bone marrow. The receptors come from a donor at least 40 years old with multiple myeloma.

About this clonotype: A read error may be the cause here, since a much bigger clone is one base away. This chain connects TRBV9 to TRBJ2-3; 7 bases align to TRBD2. The CDR3 runs to 16 residues. The trim removed 3 bases at V and 2 bases at J, leaving 9 bases unmatched. Germline V lookup: CDR1 SGDLS, CDR2 YYNGEE. The CDR3, as DNA: TGTGCCAGCAGCGCCCTCGGCGGGGGAGTCACAGATACGCAGTATTTT. Encoded protein: CASSALGGGVTDTQYF.

There are a few counts of this clonotype. A single base separates this from a much larger clone, so it may be a read error. The chain links TRBV5-1 to TRBJ1-5, with unresolved D. The CDR3 spans 14 residues. The germline V and J ends were trimmed by 0 bases and 5 bases, with 9 bases remaining between them. CDR1 SGHRS and CDR2 YFSETQ come from the germline V gene. CDR3 DNA sequence: TGCGCCAGCAGCTTGGTGGGTTCATATCAGCCCCAGCATTTT. This gives the protein CASSLVGSYQPQHF.

This clonotype was detected ten times or more. The chain uses TRBV12-3 or TRBV12-4 and TRBJ2-7, with D tentatively TRBD1 or TRBD2 (5 bases each). Trimming removed 6 bases from V and 0 bases from J, with 12 bases in between. The CDR3 has 14 residues. This CDR3 reads CASSDSGGSYEQYF. CDR3 DNA sequence: TGTGCCAGCAGCGATTCTGGGGGCTCCTACGAGCAGTACTTC.

Remarks on this clonotype: This may be a read error: a much more frequent sequence differs by one nucleotide. This likely comes from a read error, as the CDR3 has no conserved phenylalanine or tryptophan at its end. The chain recombines TRBV19 with TRBJ1-2; the match to TRBD1 covers 7 bases. This CDR3 is 13 amino acids long. CDR1 and CDR2 (germline): LNHDA, SQIVND (reference sequence). J lost 4 bases, V lost 9 bases, and 8 bases had no gene match. CDR3 region: CASQKTGFYGYTL. Here the CDR3 DNA reads TGTGCCAGCCAGAAGACAGGGTTCTATGGCTACACCCTC.

This clonotype came up many times. This chain links TRBV14 with TRBJ2-1, with 9 nucleotides matching TRBD2. The CDR3 contains 15 residues. Germline values: CDR1 SGHDN, CDR2 FVKESK. Trimming cost V 5 bases and J 6 bases; bases outside gene matches: 8. The CDR3 here is CASSLLAGPPNEQFF. CDR3 coding DNA: TGTGCCAGCAGCTTGCTAGCGGGACCCCCCAATGAGCAGTTCTTC.

This clonotype occurred a few times. The J gene is TRBJ1-3, the V gene TRBV6-5, with D unresolved. Germline CDR1 MNHEY, CDR2 SVGAGI. The V end lost 6 bases, the J end lost 0 bases, and 15 bases lay between the germline ends. The CDR3 has 16 amino acids. The CDR3 loop is CASSSSPLGSGNTIYF. The CDR3 DNA reads as TGTGCCAGCAGCTCATCCCCCTTGGGCTCTGGAAACACCATATATTTT.

This clonotype was seen ten or more times. The rearrangement links TRBV29-1 to TRBJ2-7; D could derive from TRBD1 or TRBD2 (5 bases each). Germline CDR1 reads SQVTM; CDR2 reads ANQGSEA. This CDR3 is built from 13 residues. V lost 6 bases and J lost 5, with 17 bases in between. CDR3: CSVRDGYEDEQYF. The CDR3 coding sequence is TGCAGCGTCCGGGACGGGTACGAGGACGAGCAGTACTTC.

This clonotype appeared many times. V gene TRBV20-1 combines with J gene TRBJ2-3, with 7 bases fitting TRBD1. Germline V gene data show CDR1 as DFQATT and CDR2 as SNEGSKA (reference sequence). The CDR3 has 15 amino acids. V lost 0 bases to trimming and J lost 2 bases; unmatched junction nucleotides: 5. The DNA for the CDR3 is TGCAGTGCTAGAGATCCGGGACAGTCCACAGATACGCAGTATTTT. This gives the protein CSARDPGQSTDTQYF.

On this clonotype: A much larger clone sits a single nucleotide away, making a read error possible. The rearrangement links TRBV30 to TRBJ1-2; no reliable D call. Germline V gene sequence: CDR1 GTSNPN, CDR2 SVGIG (reference sequence). The V gene lost 4 bases and the J gene lost 6 bases, with 21 bases spanning the gap. This CDR3 spans 15 amino acids. The CDR3 here is CAWNPSRLVLNGYTF. The CDR3 nucleotides are TGTGCCTGGAATCCGAGCAGACTAGTACTCAATGGCTACACCTTC.

There are many counts of this clonotype. The chain employs TRBV19 and TRBJ1-1, with D uncertain. Germline CDR1 LNHDA, CDR2 SQIVND (reference sequence). This CDR3 is built from 12 residues. V was cut by 4 bases and J by 8 bases, with 11 bases left in between. The CDR3 sequence: CASSSLTDEAFF. CDR3 in DNA: TGTGCCAGTAGTAGTCTGACGGACGAAGCTTTCTTT.

Worth noting for this clonotype: Since the CDR3 does not end with the conserved phenylalanine or tryptophan, this likely comes from a read error. Because the CDR3's place on the DNA is in doubt, the DNA is left out and the CDR3 is given as listed by TCRdb. This chain links TRBV3-1 with TRBJ2-1. The CDR3 numbers 13 amino acids, ends counted. The germline V gene has CDR1 LGHDT and CDR2 YNNKEL (reference sequence). The CDR3: CASSQGSYNEQLY.

This clonotype showed up many times. The V gene is TRBV24-1, the J gene TRBJ2-3; 9 bases line up with TRBD2. The CDR3 is 16 residues long. V was clipped by 4 bases and J by 1 base; unmatched bases: 5. The V gene's germline CDR1 is KGHDR and CDR2 SFDVKD. The CDR3 bases are TGTGCCACCAGTGAGACCCTAGCGGGACGCACAGATACGCAGTATTTT. Amino acids: CATSETLAGRTDTQYF.

At least ten counts were recorded for this clonotype. The chain is built from TRBV7-9 and TRBJ2-1; TRBD2 matches 10 bases. After removal of 3 bases from V and 4 bases from J, the junction contained 9 bases not matched to a gene. This CDR3 region has 17 residues. CDR1 and CDR2 from the germline V gene are SEHNR and FQNEAQ (reference sequence). The CDR3 nucleotides are TGTGCCAGCAGCTTCCCAACTAGCGGGGCCTCTTACAATGAGCAGTTCTTC. It codes for CASSFPTSGASYNEQFF. The whole variable domain, remainder taken from reference TRBV7-9 and TRBJ2-1, is DTGVSQNPRHKITKRGQNVTFRCDPISEHNRLYWYRQTLGQGPEFLTYFQNEAQLEKSRLLSDRFSAERPKGSFSTLEIQRTEQGDSAMYLCASSFPTSGASYNEQFFGPGTRLTVL.

V is TRBV10-3 and J is TRBJ2-2; D is unresolved. With 3 bases removed from V and 0 bases from J, the gap between germline ends came to 8 bases. The CDR3 is 15 amino acids. Germline lookup yields CDR1 ENHRY and CDR2 SYGVKD. The CDR3 here is CAISEIKPNTGELFF. CDR3 bases: TGTGCCATCAGTGAAATCAAGCCGAACACCGGGGAGCTGTTTTTT.

This clonotype has just a few counts. This CDR3 reads CASSLLKAGAMTQYF. As DNA, the CDR3 is TGTGCCAGCAGCCTCCTAAAGGCGGGAGCTATGACGCAGTATTTT. The chain carries TRBV7-9 and TRBJ2-3; 7 positions agree with TRBD2. This CDR3 has 15 residues. V shed 5 bases, J shed 9 bases, and the junction held 14 bases outside the gene matches. CDR1 and CDR2 (germline): SEHNR, FQNEAQ (reference sequence).

Note on this clonotype: Since a far larger clone is one base different, this is likely a read error. The CDR3 carries no conserved terminal phenylalanine or tryptophan, so it likely arises from a read error. The CDR3 sequence: CASSLGLSNEQFS. Written as DNA, the CDR3 is TGTGCCAGCAGCCTGGGACTATCCAATGAGCAGTTCTCC. V gene TRBV11-2 combines with J gene TRBJ2-1; 7 bases agree with TRBD2. Germline CDR1 is SGHAT and CDR2 is FQNNGV. Germline trimming cut 5 bases from V and 6 bases from J; bases unmatched to any gene: 4. The CDR3 extends over 13 amino acids.

CDR3 protein: CASSQGGTGKETQYF. The DNA of the CDR3 is TGTGCCAGCAGCCAAGGGGGGACAGGGAAGGAGACCCAGTACTTC. The rearrangement joins TRBV4-2 to TRBJ2-5; 9 bases agree with TRBD1. This CDR3 region has 15 residues. V lost 1 base, J lost 5 bases, and 5 bases stayed unmatched. The germline CDR1 and CDR2 sequences are LGHNA and YNFKEQ.

This clonotype showed up just a few times. One end of the junction fails to match germline, which may point to a read error. The chain is built from TRBV18 and TRBJ2-1; D is perhaps TRBD2 (5 bases). CDR3 length: 13 amino acids. In germline, CDR1 is KGHSH, CDR2 LQKENI. CDR3: CASTPGTYNEQFF. The CDR3 DNA is TGTGCCAGCACACCGGGAACCTACAATGAGCAGTTCTTC.

Notes on this clonotype: This likely reflects a read error, since a far larger clone is one base away. The chain joins TRBV12-3 or TRBV12-4 to TRBJ2-1, with TRBD1 matching 7 bases. The CDR3 is made up of 14 amino acids. The CDR3 DNA reads TGTGCCAGCAGGCCGACAGGGTTAGTGGATGAGCAGATCTTC. This codes for CASRPTGLVDEQIF.

This clonotype was detected many times. V usage is TRBV7-3 and J usage is TRBJ1-5; possible D gene TRBD1, 5 bases. This CDR3 is built from 13 residues. V dropped 2 bases and J dropped 5 bases, with 7 bases sitting between them. In germline, CDR1 is SGHTA, CDR2 FQGTGA. The CDR3 DNA follows: TGTGCCAGCAGCTTAGAAGGGGATCAGCCCCAGCATTTT. Translated: CASSLEGDQPQHF.

This clonotype was counted at least ten times. V usage is TRBV29-1 and J usage is TRBJ2-1, with 10 bases aligning to TRBD2. The V and J ends lost 4 bases and 6 bases, in that order; junction bases with no gene match: 6. Germline assignment: CDR1 SQVTM and CDR2 ANQGSEA. This CDR3 comprises 14 residues. The DNA for the CDR3 is TGCAGCGTTGGGACGACTAGCGGGCGCAATGAGCAGTTCTTC. Encoded protein: CSVGTTSGRNEQFF.

This clonotype was recorded many times. The J gene is TRBJ2-2, the V gene TRBV6-6, with unresolved D. Germline V lookup: CDR1 MNHNY, CDR2 SVGAGI (reference sequence). This CDR3 contains 13 residues. V gave up 0 bases and J gave up 5 bases, with 4 bases separating them. The chain's CDR3 is CASSYSRTGELFF. DNA for the CDR3: TGTGCCAGCAGTTACTCCAGGACCGGGGAGCTGTTTTTT.